This TCR beta chain was obtained from a study of vaccination and CD4 T cells after COVID-19. Study background: The convalescents included six males and four females, and among them two were Hispanic while seven were Caucasian. Investigators drew the post-COVID samples a median 101 days after diagnosis, with a range of 35 to 161.

The assay that was used to sequence DNA from cultured CD4+ T cells was the Oncomine TCR Beta short-read assay. Each CDR3 protein is one row after TCRdb ran MiXCR on the PCR reads. The repertoire includes roughly 13,000 distinct CDR3 sequences, around a fifth of them detected once, and 13% to 15% sits in the top ten. Indicated treatment: roughly 11-day PBMC culture with coronavirus spike peptide pools or control peptides (ViraFEST assay). Negative-selection isolation of CD4+ T cells was performed after 10 days of culture. General observations from the study: In convalescent patients, 304 of 307 vaccine-specific clones were mono-reactive for SARS-CoV-2 spike.

Only a few counts were recorded for this clonotype. Its antigen is not known. The sample was cultured CD4+ T cells from blood. This sequence originates from a human donor with COVID-19.

DNA of the CDR3: TGTGCCAGCAGTTCGCGTGACAGGTCCCCCTACGAGCAGTACTTC. As protein: CASSSRDRSPYEQYF. The rearrangement uses TRBV12-3 or TRBV12-4 and TRBJ2-7, with a tentative D call TRBD1 (6 bases). V gave up 4 bases and J gave up 2 bases, with 15 bases separating them. This CDR3 has 15 residues.